The 18 T cell receptor beta chains below were found in one sample sequenced in a study of human T cells and chemical hapten exposure. Indicated time point: pre-sensitization, week 0. As for treatment: therapeutic diphenylcyclopropenone sensitization with weekly scalp DPC. One entry per CDR3 protein results from TCRdb running MiXCR on the RACE reads. The sample contains under 300,000 distinct CDR3 sequences, around 7.7% of which appear only once. This sample comprised whole blood, obtained in connection with sensitization to the hapten diphenylcyclopropenone (DPC). The receptors originated from a man aged 18 to 30 with alopecia areata. Some clones in this sample may be carry-over from other donors' samples.

The chain links TRBV3-1 to TRBJ2-6; no clear D gene. Deletions cut 0 bases from V and 2 bases from J, with 11 bases between. This CDR3 contains 17 residues. Germline-derived CDR1 and CDR2 are LGHDT and YNNKEL (reference sequence). This CDR3 reads CASSQDSRAAGANVLTF. CDR3 nucleotide sequence: TGTGCCAGCAGCCAAGATTCCCGGGCAGCTGGGGCCAACGTCCTGACTTTC.

This chain links TRBV7-6 with TRBJ2-3, with D perhaps assigned TRBD1 or TRBD2 (6 bases each). V lost 3 bases, J lost 1 base, and 11 bases lay in between. CDR1 and CDR2 from the germline V gene are SGHVS and FNYEAQ. The CDR3 is made up of 15 amino acids. CDR3 nucleotides: TGTGCCAGCAGCTTGCGGGACATGGGCACAGATACGCAGTATTTT. Protein sequence: CASSLRDMGTDTQYF.

This clonotype showed up many times. The genes are TRBV28 and TRBJ1-1; maybe TRBD1 (5 bases). Germline V gene data show CDR1 as MDHEN and CDR2 as SYDVKM. Deletions cut 6 bases from V and 4 bases from J, with 15 bases between. CDR3 size: 14 residues. The CDR3 region has the DNA TGTGCCAGCAGCAAGGGACGGTGGAGCACTGAAGCTTTCTTT. Translation gives CASSKGRWSTEAFF.

This clonotype turned up a few times. The genes are TRBV24-1 and TRBJ2-2; 11 nucleotides align to TRBD1. The V segment lost 12 bases and the J segment 4 bases; nucleotides outside the gene matches: 3. The length of the CDR3 is 13 residues. Per germline, CDR1 KGHDR and CDR2 SFDVKD. The CDR3: CASGQGGTGELFF. The CDR3 DNA is TGTGCCTCGGGACAGGGGGGCACCGGGGAGCTGTTTTTT.

This clonotype was counted a few times. The V gene is TRBV20-1, the J gene TRBJ1-2; D not certain. The CDR3 extends over 15 amino acids. Trimming removed 6 bases from V and 2 bases from J, with 19 bases in between. Germline V gene data show CDR1 as DFQATT and CDR2 as SNEGSKA (reference sequence). CDR3 in DNA: TGCAGTGCCAGCCCTCCGGACGGATTAAACTATGGCTACACCTTC. Encoded protein: CSASPPDGLNYGYTF.

This clonotype has just a few counts. The chain recombines TRBV29-1 with TRBJ2-4; D uncertain. The CDR3 is 18 residues long. Germline CDR1 and CDR2: SQVTM and ANQGSEA. V lost 0 bases and J lost 0, with 18 bases in between. The CDR3 sequence is CSVEEWMAQGLAKNIQYF. Here the CDR3 DNA reads TGCAGCGTTGAAGAATGGATGGCACAAGGCTTAGCCAAAAACATTCAGTACTTC.

Only a few counts were recorded for this clonotype. The chain joins TRBV7-2 to TRBJ2-1; D is perhaps TRBD2 (6 bases). This CDR3 has 12 amino acids. Per the germline V gene, CDR1 is SGHTA and CDR2 is FQGNSA. V was shortened by 5 bases and J by 14 bases, with 16 bases between the two germline ends. The CDR3 bases are TGTGCCAGCAGCCACGGGCGGGGCCCAGAGTTCTTC. Translation gives CASSHGRGPEFF.

This clonotype was seen more than once but under ten times. The genes are TRBV5-1 and TRBJ1-6, with 8 bases aligning to TRBD1. Per germline, CDR1 SGHRS and CDR2 YFSETQ. V lost 7 bases, J lost 5 bases, and 8 bases stayed unmatched. The CDR3 spans 15 residues. CDR3 region: CASRDRGENNSPLHF. In DNA, the CDR3 is TGCGCCAGCCGTGACAGGGGCGAGAATAATTCACCCCTCCACTTT.

This clonotype was found a few times. The J gene is TRBJ2-2, the V gene TRBV5-1; tentatively, D is TRBD1 (5 bases). This CDR3 is built from 16 residues. Trimming removed 3 bases from V and 0 bases from J, with 12 bases in between. Germline values: CDR1 SGHRS, CDR2 YFSETQ. The CDR3 is CASSSRAASNTGELFF. The CDR3, as DNA: TGCGCCAGCAGCTCCAGGGCCGCGTCGAACACCGGGGAGCTGTTTTTT.

This clonotype has a handful of counts. This rearrangement joins TRBV7-7 to TRBJ2-1; D possibly corresponds to TRBD2 (6 bases). This CDR3 is 14 amino acids long. Germline values: CDR1 SSHAT, CDR2 FNYEAQ (reference sequence). V dropped 2 bases and J dropped 9 bases, with 14 bases sitting between them. CDR3 amino acids: CASSLSDRGGEQFF. The CDR3 coding sequence is TGTGCCAGCAGCTTATCCGACCGGGGAGGTGAGCAGTTCTTC.

This clonotype was recorded a few times. This sequence joins TRBV9 and TRBJ2-5, with no clear D. Per the germline V gene, CDR1 is SGDLS and CDR2 is YYNGEE. The CDR3 has 15 residues. The V end lost 4 bases, the J end lost 2 bases, and 15 bases lay between the germline ends. CDR3: CASSPTPYPQETQYF. Written as DNA, the CDR3 is TGTGCCAGCAGCCCGACACCGTACCCACAAGAGACCCAGTACTTC.

In this sample, this clonotype turned up many times. The V gene is TRBV6-2 or TRBV6-3, the J gene TRBJ1-5; perhaps TRBD1 as D (6 bases). The V end was cut by 0 bases, the J end by 7 bases, with 13 bases between. Per the germline V gene, CDR1 is MNHEY and CDR2 is SVGEGT. The CDR3 contains 15 residues. The CDR3 DNA follows: TGTGCCAGCAGTTACTCGACCGGGGGCGGGCAGCCCCAGCATTTT. Residues: CASSYSTGGGQPQHF.

The chain is built from TRBV6-5 and TRBJ1-1, with no clear D. Trimming cost V 0 bases and J 4 bases, with 12 bases left between them. Looked up from germline, CDR1 is MNHEY and CDR2 is SVGAGI. This CDR3 has 15 amino acids. The CDR3 here is CASSYSQAYGTEAFF. The DNA for the CDR3 is TGTGCCAGCAGTTACTCCCAGGCCTATGGCACTGAAGCTTTCTTT.

The rearrangement joins TRBV12-3 or TRBV12-4 to TRBJ2-3; D is uncertain. V was shortened by 7 bases and J by 0 bases, with 17 bases between the two germline ends. This CDR3 region has 16 residues. The CDR3: CASTPRVGESTDTQYF. DNA of the CDR3: TGTGCCAGCACCCCACGTGTTGGAGAGAGCACAGATACGCAGTATTTT.

This clonotype has only a few counts. The chain joins TRBV6-2 or TRBV6-3 to TRBJ2-5; D not resolved. V was cut by 2 bases and J by 5 bases, with 6 bases left in between. Looked up from germline, CDR1 is MNHEY and CDR2 is SVGEGT. CDR3 length: 12 residues. CDR3 loop: CASSYEGETQYF. For the CDR3, the DNA is TGTGCCAGCAGTTACGAAGGGGAGACCCAGTACTTC.

This clonotype was seen only a few times. The V and J genes are TRBV11-2 and TRBJ1-2; TRBD1 might be the D (5 bases). There are 13 residues in the CDR3. Looked up from germline, CDR1 is SGHAT and CDR2 is FQNNGV. With 1 base removed from V and 6 bases from J, the gap between germline ends came to 9 bases. This chain's CDR3 is CASSLAGRNGYTF. DNA of the CDR3: TGTGCCAGCAGCTTAGCAGGGAGAAATGGCTACACCTTC. The variable domain in full, completed from reference TRBV11-2 and TRBJ1-2, reads EAGVAQSPRYKIIEKRQSVAFWCNPISGHATLYWYQQILGQGPKLLIQFQNNGVVDDSQLPKDRFSAERLKGVDSTLKIQPAKLEDSAVYLCASSLAGRNGYTFGSGTRLTVV.

This clonotype was seen a few times. The rearrangement links TRBV6-2 or TRBV6-3 to TRBJ2-2; D is ambiguous. The CDR3 spans 14 residues. Deletions cut 5 bases from V and 6 bases from J, with 13 bases between. Per the germline V gene, CDR1 is MNHEY and CDR2 is SVGEGT. The CDR3 region has the DNA TGTGCCAGCAGTCAGACAAGGAGCTCCGGGGAGCTGTTTTTT. Translating gives CASSQTRSSGELFF.

This clonotype was observed a few times. The chain is built from TRBV7-3 and TRBJ2-3; D may be TRBD2 (6 bases). Germline V gene lookup returns CDR1 SGHTA and CDR2 FQGTGA. Trimming left V 2 bases short and J 2 bases short, with 14 bases between. The CDR3 covers 16 residues. In DNA form, the CDR3 reads TGTGCCAGCAGCTTAGGGCGGAGGAGGGCCACAGATACGCAGTATTTT. Residues: CASSLGRRRATDTQYF.